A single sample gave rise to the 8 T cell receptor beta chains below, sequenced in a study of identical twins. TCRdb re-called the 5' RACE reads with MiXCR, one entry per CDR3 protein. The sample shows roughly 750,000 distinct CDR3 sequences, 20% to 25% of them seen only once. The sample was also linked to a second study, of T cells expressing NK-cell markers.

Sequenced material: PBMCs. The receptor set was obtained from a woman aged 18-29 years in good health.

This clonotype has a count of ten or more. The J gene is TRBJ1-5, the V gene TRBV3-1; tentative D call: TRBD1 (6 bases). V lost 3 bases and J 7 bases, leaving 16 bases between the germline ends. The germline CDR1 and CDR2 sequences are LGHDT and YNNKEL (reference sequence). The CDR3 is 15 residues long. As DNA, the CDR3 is TGTGCCAGCAGCCAGGGAGTACAGGGCGGGCAGCCCCAGCATTTT. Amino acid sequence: CASSQGVQGGQPQHF.

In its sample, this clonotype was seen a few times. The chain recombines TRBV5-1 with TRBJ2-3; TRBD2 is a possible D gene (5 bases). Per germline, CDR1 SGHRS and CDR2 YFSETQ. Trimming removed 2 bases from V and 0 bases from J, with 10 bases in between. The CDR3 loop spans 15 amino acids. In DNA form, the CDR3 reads TGCGCCAGCAGCTTAAGGAGGTCTAGCACAGATACGCAGTATTTT. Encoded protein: CASSLRRSSTDTQYF.

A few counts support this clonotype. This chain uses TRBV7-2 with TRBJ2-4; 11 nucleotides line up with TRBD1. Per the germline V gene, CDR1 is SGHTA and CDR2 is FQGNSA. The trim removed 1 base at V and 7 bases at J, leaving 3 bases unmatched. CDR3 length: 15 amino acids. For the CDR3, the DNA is TGTGCCAGCAGCTTAGGGACAGGGGGCAGGAACATTCAGTACTTC. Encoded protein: CASSLGTGGRNIQYF.

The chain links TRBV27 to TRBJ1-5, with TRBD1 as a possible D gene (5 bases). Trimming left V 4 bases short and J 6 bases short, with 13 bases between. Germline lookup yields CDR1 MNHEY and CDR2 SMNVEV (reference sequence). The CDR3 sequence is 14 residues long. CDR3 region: CASSSGVRGQPQHF. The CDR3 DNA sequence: TGTGCCAGCAGTTCGGGGGTTAGGGGTCAGCCCCAGCATTTT.

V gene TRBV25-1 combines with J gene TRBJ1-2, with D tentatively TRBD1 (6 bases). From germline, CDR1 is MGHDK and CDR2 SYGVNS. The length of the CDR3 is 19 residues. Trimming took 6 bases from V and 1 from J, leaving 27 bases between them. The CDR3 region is CASRAPWGLGAKNNYGYTF. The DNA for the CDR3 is TGTGCCAGCAGAGCCCCGTGGGGGCTGGGGGCCAAAAATAACTATGGCTACACCTTC.

CDR3 loop: CASSAGTGGGEAFF. In DNA, the CDR3 is TGTGCCAGCTCAGCCGGGACAGGGGGGGGAGAAGCTTTCTTT. The chain has TRBV18 and TRBJ1-1, with 11 bases lining up with TRBD1. Looked up from germline, CDR1 is KGHSH and CDR2 is LQKENI. This CDR3 has 14 amino acids. Unmatched junction bases numbered 7, after V lost 5 bases and J lost 8 bases.

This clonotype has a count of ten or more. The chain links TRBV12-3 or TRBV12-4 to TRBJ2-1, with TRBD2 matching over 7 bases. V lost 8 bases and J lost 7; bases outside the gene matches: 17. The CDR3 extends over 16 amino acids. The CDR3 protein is CASRRQRGRGGNEQFF. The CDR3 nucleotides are TGTGCCAGCCGACGCCAGCGAGGGAGGGGAGGGAATGAGCAGTTCTTC.

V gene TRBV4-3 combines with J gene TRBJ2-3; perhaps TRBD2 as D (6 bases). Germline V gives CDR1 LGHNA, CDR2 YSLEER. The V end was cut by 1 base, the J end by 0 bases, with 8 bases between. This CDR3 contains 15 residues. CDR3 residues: CASSQAGTSTDTQYF. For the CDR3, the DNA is TGCGCCAGCAGCCAAGCCGGGACTAGCACAGATACGCAGTATTTT.